This is a list of T cell receptor beta chains from one sample in a study of T cells in localized non-small cell lung cancer. Generated by immunoSEQ multiplex PCR, the TCRdb table keeps only in-frame clones and is missing some. The sample carries 130,000 or so clones, about 90% recorded once. The material sequenced was peripheral blood, taken before any cancer treatment. These receptors all stem from an older female donor with stage I lung adenocarcinoma. Both conserved end residues are part of each CDR3. D genes are given only for firm matches. For some rows the clone size is stated as once, few or many, or as a class when expanded; others skip it.

j_call,v_call,clone_size,d_call,cdr3_length,cdr3_nt,cdr3_aa
TRBJ1-4,TRBV19,.,.,15,TGTGCCAGTAGTACCGTGGACGTTCGGGGCGAAAAACTGTTTTTT,CASSTVDVRGEKLFF
TRBJ2-7,TRBV7-2,.,TRBD2,15,TGTGCCAGCAGCTTTCTAGCGGGAGGTACCTACGAGCAGTACTTC,CASSFLAGGTYEQYF
TRBJ1-4,TRBV7-8,.,TRBD1,16,TGTGCCAGCAGCTCCCCTAACAGGACAGGGGGTGAAAAACTGTTTTTT,CASSSPNRTGGEKLFF
TRBJ2-7,TRBV2,.,.,11,TGTGCCTCCACGGAGGAACACGAGCAGTACTTC,CASTEEHEQYF
TRBJ2-5,TRBV19,once,.,14,TGTGCCAGTAGTATGAGTGGGGTATTAGAGACCCAGTACTTC,CASSMSGVLETQYF
TRBJ2-7,TRBV19,once,.,15,TGTGCCAGTAGTGAACAGGGCCTCCGCGCCTACGAGCAGTACTTC,CASSEQGLRAYEQYF
TRBJ2-7,TRBV10-1,.,TRBD2,13,TGCGCCAGCAGCCCCGGGAGGTCCTACGAGCAGTACTTC,CASSPGRSYEQYF
TRBJ1-5,TRBV28,.,.,17,TGTGCCAGCAGTTTATTTATGTTGGGGGCGCACGATCAGCCCCAGCATTTT,CASSLFMLGAHDQPQHF
TRBJ2-3,TRBV28,.,.,13,TGTGCCAGCACCTCCGACTATGCGGATACGCAGTATTTT,CASTSDYADTQYF
TRBJ2-5,TRBV30,.,TRBD1,13,TGTGCCTGGTCAGGGGGTTTAGGAGAGACCCAGTACTTC,CAWSGGLGETQYF
TRBJ2-1,TRBV11-2,.,.,15,TGTGCCAGCAGCCTAGGGCCCTTTTCGTACAATGAGCAGTTCTTC,CASSLGPFSYNEQFF
TRBJ1-4,TRBV25-1,.,.,15,TGTGCCAGCAGCGCCTCGGATCTACCTAATGAAAAACTGTTTTTT,CASSASDLPNEKLFF
TRBJ2-2,TRBV4-1,.,.,14,TGCGCCAGCAGCCAAGAGGACGGGGTGGGGGAGCTGTTTTTT,CASSQEDGVGELFF
TRBJ2-7,TRBV5-4,.,TRBD2,15,TGTGCCAGCAGCTTGGTCGGGACTAGAGTCCACGAGCAGTACTTC,CASSLVGTRVHEQYF
TRBJ2-1,TRBV2,once,TRBD1,17,TGTGCCAGCGGTTCCAGCCCGGGACAGGGGGCCTACAATGAGCAGTTCTTC,CASGSSPGQGAYNEQFF
TRBJ2-4,TRBV11-2,.,TRBD2,19,TGTGCCAGCAGCCGGACCGGGACCGGAGGTGGCTCAACGGGGGGCATTCAGTACTTC,CASSRTGTGGGSTGGIQYF
TRBJ1-5,TRBV5-1,few,.,15,TGCGCCAGCAGCCCTGACGGCACTAGCAATCAGCCCCAGCATTTT,CASSPDGTSNQPQHF